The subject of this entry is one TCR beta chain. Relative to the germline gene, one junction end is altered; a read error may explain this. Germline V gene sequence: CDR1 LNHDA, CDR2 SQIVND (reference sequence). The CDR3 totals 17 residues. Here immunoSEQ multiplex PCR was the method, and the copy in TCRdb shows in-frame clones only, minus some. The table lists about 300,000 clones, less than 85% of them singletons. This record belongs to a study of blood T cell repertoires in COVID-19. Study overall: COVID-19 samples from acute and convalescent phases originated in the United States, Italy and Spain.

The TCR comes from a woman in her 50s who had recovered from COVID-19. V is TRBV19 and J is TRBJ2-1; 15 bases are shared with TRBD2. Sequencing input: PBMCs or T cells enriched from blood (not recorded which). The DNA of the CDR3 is TGTGCCAGTAGTCTTAGGACTAGCGGGAGGGCCTATAATGAGCAGTTCTTC. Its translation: CASSLRTSGRAYNEQFF.